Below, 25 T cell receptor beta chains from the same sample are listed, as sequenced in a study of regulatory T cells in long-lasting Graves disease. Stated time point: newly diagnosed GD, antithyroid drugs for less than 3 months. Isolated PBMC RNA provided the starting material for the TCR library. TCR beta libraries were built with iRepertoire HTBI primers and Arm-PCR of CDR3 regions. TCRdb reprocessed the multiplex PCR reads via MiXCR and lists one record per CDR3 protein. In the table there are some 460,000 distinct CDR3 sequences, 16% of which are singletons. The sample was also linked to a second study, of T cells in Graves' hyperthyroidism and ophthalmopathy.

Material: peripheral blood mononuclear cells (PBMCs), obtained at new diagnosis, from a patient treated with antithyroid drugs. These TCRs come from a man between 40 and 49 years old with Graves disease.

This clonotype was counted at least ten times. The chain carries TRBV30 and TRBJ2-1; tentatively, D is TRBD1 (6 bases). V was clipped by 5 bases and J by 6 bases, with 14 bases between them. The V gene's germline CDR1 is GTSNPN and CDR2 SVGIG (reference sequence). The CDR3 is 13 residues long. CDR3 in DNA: TGTGCCTGGGCCGGGACAAGTCTCAATGAGCAGTTCTTC. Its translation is CAWAGTSLNEQFF.

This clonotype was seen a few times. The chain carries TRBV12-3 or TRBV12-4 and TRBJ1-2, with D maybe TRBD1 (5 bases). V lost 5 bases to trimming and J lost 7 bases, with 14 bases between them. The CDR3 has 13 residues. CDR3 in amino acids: CASSTQGWGGYTF. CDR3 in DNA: TGTGCCAGCAGTACCCAGGGCTGGGGTGGCTACACCTTC.

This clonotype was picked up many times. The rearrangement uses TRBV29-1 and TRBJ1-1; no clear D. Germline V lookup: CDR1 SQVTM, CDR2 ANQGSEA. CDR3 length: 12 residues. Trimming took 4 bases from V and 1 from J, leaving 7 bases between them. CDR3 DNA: TGCAGCGTTGTTAAGGCGAACACTGAAGCTTTCTTT. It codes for CSVVKANTEAFF.

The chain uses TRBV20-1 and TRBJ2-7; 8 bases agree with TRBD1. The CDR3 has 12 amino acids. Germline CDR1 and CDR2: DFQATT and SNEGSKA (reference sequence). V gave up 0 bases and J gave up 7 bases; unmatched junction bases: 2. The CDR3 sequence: CSAREGQVEQYF. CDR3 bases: TGCAGTGCTAGAGAGGGACAGGTTGAGCAGTACTTC.

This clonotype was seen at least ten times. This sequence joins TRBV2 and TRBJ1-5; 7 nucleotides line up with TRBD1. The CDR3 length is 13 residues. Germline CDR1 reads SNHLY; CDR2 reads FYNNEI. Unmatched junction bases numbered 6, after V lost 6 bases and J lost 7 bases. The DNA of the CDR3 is TGTGCCAGCAGAGACACAGGGGAACAGCCCCAGCATTTT. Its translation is CASRDTGEQPQHF.

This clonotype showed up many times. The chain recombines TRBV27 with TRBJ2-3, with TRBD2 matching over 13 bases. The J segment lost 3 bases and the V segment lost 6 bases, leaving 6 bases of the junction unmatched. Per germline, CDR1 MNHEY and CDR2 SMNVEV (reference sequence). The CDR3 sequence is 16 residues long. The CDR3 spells CASSLRLAGGTDTQYF. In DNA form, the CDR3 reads TGTGCCAGCAGCTTGAGACTAGCGGGAGGAACAGATACGCAGTATTTT.

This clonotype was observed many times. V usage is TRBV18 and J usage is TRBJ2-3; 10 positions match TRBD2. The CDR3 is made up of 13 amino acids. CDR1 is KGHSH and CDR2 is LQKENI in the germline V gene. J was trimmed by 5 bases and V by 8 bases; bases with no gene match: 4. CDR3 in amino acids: CASSSSGRDTQYF. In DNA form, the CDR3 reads TGTGCCAGCAGCTCTAGCGGGAGAGATACGCAGTATTTT.

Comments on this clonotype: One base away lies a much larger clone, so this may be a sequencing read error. In DNA, the CDR3 is TGCGCCAGCAGCCCGCGGACAGGGGGCGATTACGAGCAGTTCTTC. It translates to CASSPRTGGDYEQFF. This chain connects TRBV5-1 to TRBJ2-1; 11 bases match TRBD1. The CDR3 covers 15 residues. Trimming took 4 bases from V and 10 from J; bases not matched to a gene: 10. CDR1 is SGHRS, CDR2 YFSETQ, per germline. Looking up the rest from reference TRBV5-1 and TRBJ2-1 gives the full variable domain: KAGVTQTPRYLIKTRGQQVTLSCSPISGHRSVSWYQQTPGQGLQFLFEYFSETQRNKGNFPGRFSGRQFSNSRSEMNVSTLELGDSALYLCASSPRTGGDYEQFFGPGTRLTVL.

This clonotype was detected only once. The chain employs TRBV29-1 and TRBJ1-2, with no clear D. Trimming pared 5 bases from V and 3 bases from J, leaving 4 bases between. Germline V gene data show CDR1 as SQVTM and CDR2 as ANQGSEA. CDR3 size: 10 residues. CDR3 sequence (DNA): TGCAGCGTTTGGGACTATGGCTACACCTTC. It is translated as CSVWDYGYTF.

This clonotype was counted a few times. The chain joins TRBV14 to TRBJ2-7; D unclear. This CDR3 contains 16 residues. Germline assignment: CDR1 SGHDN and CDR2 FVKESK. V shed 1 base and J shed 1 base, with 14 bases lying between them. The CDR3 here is CASSQGRIATSYEQYF. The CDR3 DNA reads TGTGCCAGCAGCCAAGGCAGGATCGCCACATCCTACGAGCAGTACTTC.

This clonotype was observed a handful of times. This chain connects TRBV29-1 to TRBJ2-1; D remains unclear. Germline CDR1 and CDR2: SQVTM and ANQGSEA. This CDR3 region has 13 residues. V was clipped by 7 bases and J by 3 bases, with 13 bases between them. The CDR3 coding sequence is TGCAGCGCTGGGATTGGTTTCTACAATGAGCAGTTCTTC. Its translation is CSAGIGFYNEQFF.

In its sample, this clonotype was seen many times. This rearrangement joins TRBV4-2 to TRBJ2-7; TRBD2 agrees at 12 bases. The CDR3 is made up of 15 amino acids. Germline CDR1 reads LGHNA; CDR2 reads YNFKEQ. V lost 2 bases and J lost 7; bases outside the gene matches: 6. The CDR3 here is CASSQLAGGPDEQYF. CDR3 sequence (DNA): TGTGCCAGCAGCCAACTAGCGGGAGGGCCGGATGAGCAGTACTTC.

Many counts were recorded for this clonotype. CDR3 DNA: TGTGCCAGCAGTTTGAGGGGGCAAGATACGCAGTATTTT. This sequence encodes CASSLRGQDTQYF. The gene calls are TRBV12-3 or TRBV12-4 and TRBJ2-3, with 7 bases that match TRBD1. This CDR3 is built from 13 residues. V lost 3 bases and J lost 5; bases outside the gene matches: 2.

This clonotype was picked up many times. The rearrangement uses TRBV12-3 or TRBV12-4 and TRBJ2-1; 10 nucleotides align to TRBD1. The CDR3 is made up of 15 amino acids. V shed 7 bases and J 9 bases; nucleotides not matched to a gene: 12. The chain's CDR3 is CASTTTGGGWSEQFF. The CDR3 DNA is TGTGCCAGCACCACGACAGGGGGCGGATGGAGTGAGCAGTTCTTC.

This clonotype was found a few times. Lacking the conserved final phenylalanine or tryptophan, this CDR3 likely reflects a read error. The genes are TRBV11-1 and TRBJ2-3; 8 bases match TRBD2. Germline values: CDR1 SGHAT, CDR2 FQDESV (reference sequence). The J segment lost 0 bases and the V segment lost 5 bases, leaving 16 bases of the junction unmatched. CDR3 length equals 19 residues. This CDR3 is CASSPRTSRRTPSTDTQYL. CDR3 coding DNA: TGTGCCAGCAGCCCCCGGACTAGCAGACGCACCCCTAGCACAGATACGCAGTATCTT.

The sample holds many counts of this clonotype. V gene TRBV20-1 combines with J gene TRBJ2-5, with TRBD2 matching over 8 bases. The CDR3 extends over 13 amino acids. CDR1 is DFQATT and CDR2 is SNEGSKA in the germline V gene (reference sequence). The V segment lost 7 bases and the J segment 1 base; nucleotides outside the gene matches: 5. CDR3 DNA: TGCAGTGTGGACGGGAGGGCCCAAGAGACCCAGTACTTC. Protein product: CSVDGRAQETQYF.

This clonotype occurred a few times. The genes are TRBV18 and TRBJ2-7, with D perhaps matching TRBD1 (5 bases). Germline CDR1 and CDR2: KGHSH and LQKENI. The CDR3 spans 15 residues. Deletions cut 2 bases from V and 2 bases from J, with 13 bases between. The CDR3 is CASSPRRGITYEQYF. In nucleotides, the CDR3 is TGTGCCAGCTCACCAAGAAGGGGTATTACCTACGAGCAGTACTTC. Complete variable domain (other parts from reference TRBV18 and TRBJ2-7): NAGVMQNPRHLVRRRGQEARLRCSPMKGHSHVYWYRQLPEEGLKFMVYLQKENIIDESGMPKERFSAEFPKEGPSILRIQQVVRGDSAAYFCASSPRRGITYEQYFGPGTRLTVT.

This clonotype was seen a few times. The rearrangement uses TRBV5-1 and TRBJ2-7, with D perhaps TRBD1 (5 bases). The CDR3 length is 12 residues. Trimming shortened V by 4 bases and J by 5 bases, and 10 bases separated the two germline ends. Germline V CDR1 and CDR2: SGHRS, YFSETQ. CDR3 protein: CASSRQFDEQYF. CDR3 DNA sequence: TGCGCCAGCAGCCGACAGTTCGACGAGCAGTACTTC.

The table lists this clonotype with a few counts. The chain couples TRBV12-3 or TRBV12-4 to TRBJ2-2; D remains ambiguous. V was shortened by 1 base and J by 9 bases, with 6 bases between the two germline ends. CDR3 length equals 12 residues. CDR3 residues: CASSLVGRELFF. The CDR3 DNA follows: TGTGCCAGCAGTTTAGTTGGGAGGGAGCTGTTTTTT.

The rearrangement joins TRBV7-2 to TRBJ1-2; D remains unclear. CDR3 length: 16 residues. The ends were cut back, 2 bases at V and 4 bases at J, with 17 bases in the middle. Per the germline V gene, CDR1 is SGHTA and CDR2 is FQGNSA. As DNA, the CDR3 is TGTGCCAGCAGCTTATCAGCCACTTTCGGGGTCTATGGCTACACCTTC. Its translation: CASSLSATFGVYGYTF.

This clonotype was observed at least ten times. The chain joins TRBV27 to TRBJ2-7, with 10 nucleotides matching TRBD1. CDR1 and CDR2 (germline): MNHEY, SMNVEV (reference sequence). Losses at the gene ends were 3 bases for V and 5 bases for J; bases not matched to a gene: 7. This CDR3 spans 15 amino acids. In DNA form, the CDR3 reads TGTGCCAGCAGTTTTGAGCCGGGACAGGGGAACGAGCAGTACTTC. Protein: CASSFEPGQGNEQYF.

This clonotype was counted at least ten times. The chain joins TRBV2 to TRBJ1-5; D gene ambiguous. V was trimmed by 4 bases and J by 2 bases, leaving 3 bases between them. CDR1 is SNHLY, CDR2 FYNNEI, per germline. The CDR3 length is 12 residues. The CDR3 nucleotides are TGTGCCAGCAGTGCCCGCAATCAGCCCCAGCATTTT. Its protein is CASSARNQPQHF.

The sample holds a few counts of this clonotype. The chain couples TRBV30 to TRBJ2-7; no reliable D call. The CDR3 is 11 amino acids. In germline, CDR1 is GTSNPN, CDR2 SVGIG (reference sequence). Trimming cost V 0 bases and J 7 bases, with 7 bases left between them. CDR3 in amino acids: CAWSVREEQYF. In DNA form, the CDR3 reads TGTGCCTGGAGTGTTCGTGAAGAGCAGTACTTC.

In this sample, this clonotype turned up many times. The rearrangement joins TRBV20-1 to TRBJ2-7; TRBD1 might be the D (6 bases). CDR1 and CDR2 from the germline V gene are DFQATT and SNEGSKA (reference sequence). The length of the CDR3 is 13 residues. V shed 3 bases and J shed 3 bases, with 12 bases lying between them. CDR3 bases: TGCAGTGCTAGGTACAGGGCGGACTACGAGCAGTACTTC. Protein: CSARYRADYEQYF.

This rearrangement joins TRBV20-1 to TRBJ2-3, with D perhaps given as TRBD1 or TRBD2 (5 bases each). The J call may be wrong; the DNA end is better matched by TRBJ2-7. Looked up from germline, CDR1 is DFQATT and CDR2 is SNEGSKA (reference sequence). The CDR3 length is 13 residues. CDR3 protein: CSYPGTSSYEQYF. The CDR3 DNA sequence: TGCAGTTATCCCGGGACCTCCTCCTACGAGCAGTACTTC.